The clone carrying this T cell receptor (beta chain) was counted between two and nine times. This CDR3 is also generated by other DNA sequences in the sample. The sample belongs to a study of blood T cell repertoires in COVID-19. The overall study: Donors in the United States, Italy and Spain gave samples during acute or convalescent COVID-19.

Clones were sequenced by immunoSEQ multiplex PCR, and TCRdb holds only the in-frame ones, with some missing. The top ten hold more than 20% of the sample, which has under 120,000 clones, approximately 80% seen once. Specimen: peripheral blood. This receptor was identified in a man between 65 and 79 years old with active or convalescent COVID-19.

The CDR3 DNA reads TGTGCCAGCAGCCTCGACAGAAACTCTGGAAACACCATATATTTT. It translates to CASSLDRNSGNTIYF. J is TRBJ1-3 and V is TRBV5-4; the D gene is possibly TRBD1 (5 bases). This CDR3 contains 15 residues. The V gene lost 4 bases and the J gene lost 0 bases, with 11 bases spanning the gap. The germline V gene encodes CDR1 SGHNT and CDR2 YYREEE (reference sequence).